A selection of T cell receptor beta chains follows, all from one sample in a study of shared T cell receptors in the human thymus. Only in-frame clones appear in the TCRdb table, and some are missing; sequencing was by immunoSEQ multiplex PCR. The repertoire consists of 600,000 or so clones, with 70% to 90% occurring once and the leading ten covering more than 0.009%. These data were also filed under a second study, of human thymus T cells.

The sequenced material came from thymocytes. The source is a boy less than two years old with a congenital heart defect. Both conserved end residues are part of each CDR3. Fields, in order: V gene, J gene, clone size, D gene, CDR3 protein, CDR3 DNA. The D gene is left open where the match is weak. Clone size is given for some rows only: seen once, a few or many times, or a class if the clone is expanded.

TRBV28	TRBJ1-4	-	-	CASSSGLQGINEKLFF	TGTGCCAGCAGTTCGGGGCTACAGGGCATTAATGAAAAACTGTTTTTT
TRBV29-1	TRBJ1-3	-	TRBD1	CSVDVRTGTSGNTIYF	TGCAGCGTTGATGTTCGGACAGGGACCTCTGGAAACACCATATATTTT
TRBV9	TRBJ2-1	once	-	CASSSHRGNEQFF	TGTGCCAGCAGCTCCCACCGGGGCAATGAGCAGTTCTTC
TRBV7-9	TRBJ2-2	-	-	CASSLRVDGELFF	TGTGCCAGCAGCTTACGGGTAGACGGGGAGCTGTTTTTT
TRBV5-6	TRBJ2-7	-	-	CASSLGTPLVYEQYF	TGTGCCAGCAGCCTCGGGACACCGCTGGTCTACGAGCAGTACTTC
TRBV5-1	TRBJ2-1	-	-	CASSLGVRTVENEQFF	TGCGCCAGCAGCTTGGGCGTGCGAACCGTCGAAAATGAGCAGTTCTTC
TRBV4-2	TRBJ1-5	-	TRBD1	CASSRGQGGNQPQHF	TGTGCCAGCAGCCGGGGACAGGGAGGCAATCAGCCCCAGCATTTT
TRBV5-8	TRBJ2-3	-	TRBD1	CASSTRGFTDTQYF	TGTGCCAGCAGCACCAGGGGGTTCACAGATACGCAGTATTTT
TRBV9	TRBJ2-1	-	TRBD2	CASSVGSGGHNEQFF	TGTGCCAGCAGCGTAGGATCGGGAGGGCACAATGAGCAGTTCTTC
TRBV4-1	TRBJ1-4	-	TRBD1	CASSHQTGGLTNEKLFF	TGCGCCAGCAGCCACCAGACAGGGGGCTTGACTAATGAAAAACTGTTTTTT
TRBV4-2	TRBJ1-2	-	-	CASSQVPSLGRQPLRGYTF	TGTGCCAGCAGCCAAGTACCGTCGTTGGGCCGGCAGCCACTTAGGGGCTACACCTTC
TRBV15	TRBJ1-4	-	-	CATSRDRLNEKLFF	TGTGCCACCAGCAGAGATAGACTTAATGAAAAACTGTTTTTT
TRBV15	TRBJ2-7	-	TRBD1	CATSTDRGPYEQYF	TGTGCCACCAGCACCGACAGGGGACCCTACGAGCAGTACTTC
TRBV13	TRBJ2-1	once	TRBD2	CASHARFGTSGSRGSFEQFF	TGTGCCAGCCACGCACGTTTCGGGACTAGCGGGAGTAGGGGCTCCTTTGAGCAGTTCTTC
TRBV11-2	TRBJ2-7	once	-	CASSPAGHFLKNF	TGTGCCAGCAGCCCAGCGGGACATTTCCTTAAGAACTTC
TRBV28	TRBJ1-1	-	-	CASRYNRENTEAFF	TGTGCCAGCAGGTACAACAGGGAGAACACTGAAGCTTTCTTT
TRBV2	TRBJ1-1	once	-	CASSEAGLPSTTEAFF	TGTGCCAGCAGTGAAGCTGGACTCCCCTCTACCACTGAAGCTTTCTTT
TRBV13	TRBJ2-2	-	-	CASSGRIVVTNTGELFF	TGTGCCAGCAGTGGGAGGATAGTGGTTACGAACACCGGGGAGCTGTTTTTT
TRBV6-1	TRBJ2-3	-	TRBD2	CASSDDKVGGRGADTQYF	TGTGCCAGCAGTGATGATAAGGTGGGCGGGAGAGGTGCAGATACGCAGTATTTT
TRBV18	TRBJ1-1	once	TRBD1	CASSQDRGRGGTEAFF	TGTGCCAGCTCACAGGACAGGGGGCGAGGGGGCACTGAAGCTTTCTTT
TRBV30	TRBJ1-5	-	-	CAWSVATENQPQHF	TGTGCCTGGAGTGTAGCGACAGAAAATCAGCCCCAGCATTTT
TRBV4-1	TRBJ1-4	once	-	CASSQDLTGDNEKLFF	TGCGCCAGCAGCCAAGACTTGACAGGCGATAATGAAAAACTGTTTTTT
TRBV4-3	TRBJ2-5	-	TRBD2	CASSQGEGGETQYF	TGCGCCAGCAGCCAAGGGGAGGGAGGGGAGACCCAGTACTTC
TRBV7-2	TRBJ1-2	-	-	CASSLVVSRNLNGYTF	TGTGCCAGCAGCTTAGTTGTGTCCAGGAACTTGAACGGCTACACCTTC
TRBV6-1	TRBJ1-1	-	TRBD1	CACYRGMNTEAFF	TGTGCCTGCTACAGGGGAATGAACACTGAAGCTTTCTTT
TRBV28	TRBJ1-2	-	TRBD1	CASTLTGGDGYTF	TGTGCCAGCACCCTGACAGGGGGCGATGGCTACACCTTC
TRBV28	TRBJ2-7	few	-	CASSDKSYEQYF	TGTGCCAGCAGTGACAAATCCTACGAGCAGTACTTC
TRBV6-5	TRBJ2-3	-	-	CASSNLGVADTQYF	TGTGCCAGCAGCAACCTCGGGGTAGCAGATACGCAGTATTTT
TRBV18	TRBJ1-2	-	-	CASSPPREGSYGYTF	TGTGCCAGCTCACCACCCAGGGAAGGCAGCTATGGCTACACCTTC
TRBV29-1	TRBJ1-1	-	-	CSVEGTGNTEAFF	TGCAGCGTTGAAGGGACGGGAAACACTGAAGCTTTCTTT
TRBV11-2	TRBJ2-2	-	TRBD2	CASSQTGLAMNTGELFF	TGTGCCAGCAGCCAGACGGGACTAGCGATGAACACCGGGGAGCTGTTTTTT
TRBV18	TRBJ2-2	-	-	CASSPGQNTGELFF	TGTGCCAGCTCACCCGGACAGAACACCGGGGAGCTGTTTTTT
TRBV4-1	TRBJ2-5	-	TRBD1	CASSQEMGQGIPLETQYF	TGCGCCAGCAGCCAAGAGATGGGACAGGGCATCCCCTTGGAGACCCAGTACTTC
TRBV7-9	TRBJ1-1	-	TRBD1	CASSHRQGAGNTEAFF	TGTGCCAGCAGCCACCGACAGGGGGCGGGGAACACTGAAGCTTTCTTT
TRBV6-4	TRBJ2-3	-	TRBD2	CASSDTSGGRADTHHF	TGTGCCAGCAGTGACACTAGCGGAGGGAGGGCAGATACGCACCATTTT
TRBV30	TRBJ2-3	-	TRBD2	CAWSASRSGGTDTQYF	TGTGCCTGGAGCGCATCGCGTAGCGGGGGCACAGATACGCAGTATTTT
TRBV28	TRBJ2-7	-	-	CASSLSVNTGYEQYF	TGTGCCAGCAGCCTTTCCGTCAACACGGGCTACGAGCAGTACTTC
TRBV27	TRBJ2-7	-	TRBD1	CASSSGTASYEQYF	TGTGCCAGCAGTTCGGGGACAGCCTCCTACGAGCAGTACTTC
TRBV4-2	TRBJ1-6	-	TRBD1	CASSQGQSSSYNSPLHF	TGTGCCAGCAGCCAGGGACAGTCTAGCTCCTATAATTCACCCCTCCACTTT
TRBV4-1	TRBJ2-7	-	-	CASSQEGTSLDEQYF	TGCGCCAGCAGCCAAGAGGGTACTAGTCTCGACGAGCAGTACTTC
TRBV27	TRBJ2-7	-	-	CASSLHRQALPSYEQYF	TGTGCCAGCAGTTTACACCGACAGGCCCTTCCCTCCTACGAGCAGTACTTC
TRBV27	TRBJ1-5	-	TRBD1	CASSDRDSNQPQHF	TGTGCCAGCTCTGACAGGGACTCCAATCAGCCCCAGCATTTT
TRBV5-1	TRBJ1-2	-	-	CASSLDRGEVYGYTF	TGCGCCAGCAGCTTAGACCGGGGGGAGGTCTATGGCTACACCTTC
TRBV6-5	TRBJ1-2	-	-	CASSQGHSYGYTF	TGTGCCAGCAGCCAGGGACACAGCTATGGCTACACCTTC
TRBV4-2	TRBJ1-4	-	-	CASSQDLTGDEKLFF	TGTGCCAGCAGCCAAGATTTAACTGGAGATGAAAAACTGTTTTTT
TRBV5-6	TRBJ1-1	-	-	CASSLRGGLSEAFF	TGTGCCAGCAGTCTTAGGGGGGGGTTATCTGAAGCTTTCTTT
TRBV10-1	TRBJ1-1	-	-	CASRDWAVNTEAFF	TGCGCCAGCAGGGACTGGGCTGTGAACACTGAAGCTTTCTTT
TRBV7-2	TRBJ1-3	-	TRBD1	CASSLVRTGSNSGNTIYF	TGTGCCAGCAGCTTAGTTAGGACAGGGTCCAACTCTGGAAACACCATATATTTT
TRBV29-1	TRBJ2-5	-	TRBD2	CSGRPVGGKSQETQYF	TGCAGCGGAAGACCTGTGGGAGGGAAGTCCCAAGAGACCCAGTACTTC
TRBV5-1	TRBJ2-7	-	-	CASSFEVVPYEQYF	TGCGCCAGCAGCTTTGAGGTTGTTCCCTACGAGCAGTACTTC
TRBV4-1	TRBJ2-3	-	TRBD2	CASSQPGGTQYF	TGCGCCAGCAGCCAACCGGGGGGGACGCAGTATTTT
TRBV19	TRBJ2-1	-	TRBD1	CASKNGGDRVIDEQFF	TGTGCCAGTAAAAATGGGGGTGACAGGGTTATCGATGAGCAGTTCTTC
TRBV11-2	TRBJ2-5	-	-	CASSGMSGIQETQYF	TGTGCCAGCAGCGGGATGTCGGGGATTCAAGAGACCCAGTACTTC